These 29 T cell receptor beta chains came from one sample sequenced in a study of cytomegalovirus exposure and HLA in healthy donors. Vbeta (60) and Jbeta (13) primers were used in the PCR. Data came from immunoSEQ multiplex PCR; TCRdb stores just in-frame clones and leaves some out. The table lists 130,000 or so clones, roughly 72% of them singletons, with 5.5% to 8% in the top ten. The sample comprised PBMCs. These receptors all stem from a male donor in good health and CMV-seronegative.

V is TRBV6-5 and J is TRBJ2-1; no clear D. V was shortened by 7 bases and J by 0 bases, with 7 bases between the two germline ends. The CDR3 covers 13 residues. Germline V gene lookup returns CDR1 MNHEY and CDR2 SVGAGI. The CDR3 DNA follows: TGTGCCAGCATGAAGAGCTCCTACAATGAGCAGTTCTTC. It translates to CASMKSSYNEQFF.

This clone was seen only a few times. The sample holds other DNA sequences that translate to the same CDR3. The V gene is TRBV5-1, the J gene TRBJ2-2; the D gene is possibly TRBD1 (7 bases). V lost 0 bases to trimming and J lost 0 bases, with 15 bases between them. Germline V gives CDR1 SGHRS, CDR2 YFSETQ. CDR3 length equals 18 residues. CDR3 region: CASSLGRRGQTNTGELFF. As DNA, the CDR3 is TGCGCCAGCAGCTTGGGTCGGAGGGGGCAAACGAACACCGGGGAGCTGTTTTTT.

CDR3 protein: CASSFKGGSNQPQHF. The DNA for the CDR3 is TGTGCCAGCAGCTTTAAAGGGGGTAGCAATCAGCCCCAGCATTTT. V gene TRBV7-2 combines with J gene TRBJ1-5, with D perhaps TRBD1 (6 bases). The CDR3 is made up of 15 amino acids. V lost 3 bases, J lost 0 bases, and 9 bases lay in between. The germline V gene encodes CDR1 SGHTA and CDR2 FQGNSA.

For this clone: At one end, the junction sequence differs from germline, possibly due to a read error. The same CDR3 can be traced to other DNA sequences in this sample. The chain employs TRBV29-1 and TRBJ2-5; TRBD1 matches at 11 bases. The length of the CDR3 is 17 residues. The germline V gene has CDR1 SQVTM and CDR2 ANQGSEA. DNA of the CDR3: TGCAGCGTCGAAGGGACAGGGGGGAACGAGCACCAAGAGACCCAGTACTTC. It yields the protein CSVEGTGGNEHQETQYF.

V and J are TRBV10-2 and TRBJ2-3, with 7 bases lining up with TRBD2. The CDR3 is 16 residues long. The germline gives CDR1 WSHSY, CDR2 SAAADI. V lost 4 bases, J lost 4 bases, and 11 bases stayed unmatched. CDR3 sequence: CASSGPSGGLADTQYF. Here the CDR3 DNA reads TGCGCCAGCAGTGGGCCTAGCGGAGGACTGGCAGATACGCAGTATTTT.

V and J are TRBV5-1 and TRBJ2-5, with 8 bases aligning to TRBD1. The J call may be incorrect, as the DNA end agrees better with TRBJ2-7. This CDR3 comprises 14 residues. Germline assignment: CDR1 SGHRS and CDR2 YFSETQ. This CDR3 is CASSLGQGMGEQYF. CDR3 coding DNA: TGCGCCAGCAGCCTCGGACAGGGAATGGGCGAGCAGTACTTC.

This chain links TRBV7-2 with TRBJ1-3; no firm D call. Germline lookup yields CDR1 SGHTA and CDR2 FQGNSA. The CDR3 is made up of 15 amino acids. The V end was cut by 1 base, the J end by 2 bases, with 9 bases between. The CDR3 loop is CASSLVSGTGNTIYF. The CDR3 coding sequence is TGTGCCAGCAGCTTAGTATCGGGGACTGGAAACACCATATATTTT.

This rearrangement joins TRBV7-3 to TRBJ2-2; 8 bases match TRBD1. This CDR3 contains 15 residues. V lost 2 bases, J lost 1 base, and 0 bases stayed unmatched. CDR1 SGHTA and CDR2 FQGTGA come from the germline V gene. CDR3 nucleotides: TGTGCCAGCAGCTTAGGGACAGGGAACACCGGGGAGCTGTTTTTT. Protein: CASSLGTGNTGELFF.

The chain links TRBV29-1 to TRBJ2-1; 10 bases fit TRBD2. Germline loops: CDR1 SQVTM, CDR2 ANQGSEA. The CDR3 has 13 amino acids. V lost 5 bases to trimming and J lost 8 bases; unmatched junction nucleotides: 6. The CDR3 DNA follows: TGCAGCGTTCAAGCGGGGGGGCTTTATGAGCAGTTCTTC. It encodes CSVQAGGLYEQFF.

The rearrangement links TRBV2 to TRBJ2-1, with 7 bases fitting TRBD1. CDR1 is SNHLY, CDR2 FYNNEI, per germline. J was trimmed by 2 bases and V by 10 bases; bases with no gene match: 11. This CDR3 contains 15 residues. The CDR3 DNA reads as TGTGCCACGGAGCTGGAAGGGGGCACCTACAATGAGCAGTTCTTC. Encoded protein: CATELEGGTYNEQFF.

J is TRBJ1-2 and V is TRBV5-4, with 8 bases identical to TRBD1. The CDR3 is 15 residues long. The V gene end was trimmed by 1 base and the J gene end by 7 bases; junction bases not matched to a gene: 9. CDR1 SGHNT and CDR2 YYREEE come from the germline V gene (reference sequence). For the CDR3, the DNA is TGTGCCAGCAGCTTGAGTGTTCAGGGGGCAGGTGGCTACACCTTC. Residues: CASSLSVQGAGGYTF.

This clone was counted between two and nine times. The chain employs TRBV10-1 and TRBJ2-3, with D unclear. This CDR3 contains 17 residues. Germline assignment: CDR1 WNHNN and CDR2 SYGVQD (reference sequence). V was shortened by 4 bases and J by 0 bases, with 17 bases between the two germline ends. This CDR3 reads CASSGSSSEFSTDTQYF. CDR3 bases: TGCGCCAGCAGTGGGTCGTCCAGCGAGTTTAGCACAGATACGCAGTATTTT.

The chain has TRBV5-1 and TRBJ2-2, with a weak D call TRBD2 (5 bases). With 3 bases removed from V and 3 bases from J, the gap between germline ends came to 15 bases. Germline V gene sequence: CDR1 SGHRS, CDR2 YFSETQ. This CDR3 region has 16 residues. The CDR3 region is CASSSERVVYTGELFF. Written as DNA, the CDR3 is TGCGCCAGCAGCTCCGAGAGGGTGGTATACACCGGGGAGCTGTTTTTT.

J is TRBJ1-5 and V is TRBV27; no clear D gene. The CDR3 has 14 amino acids. V lost 6 bases and J lost 4, with 13 bases in between. Per germline, CDR1 MNHEY and CDR2 SMNVEV (reference sequence). As DNA, the CDR3 is TGTGCCAGCAGCCCTTGGGGAGGAAATCAGCCCCAGCATTTT. This sequence encodes CASSPWGGNQPQHF.

The rearrangement uses TRBV2 and TRBJ2-7, with 10 nucleotides matching TRBD2. CDR1 is SNHLY and CDR2 is FYNNEI in the germline V gene. This CDR3 comprises 14 residues. The J segment lost 3 bases and the V segment lost 7 bases, leaving 6 bases of the junction unmatched. CDR3 nucleotide sequence: TGTGCCAGCAACCAGGGACTAGCGATCTACGAGCAGTACTTC. Encoded protein: CASNQGLAIYEQYF.

The chain employs TRBV4-3 and TRBJ2-3; a weak D match, TRBD2 (6 bases). Germline values: CDR1 LGHNA, CDR2 YSLEER. Between the trimmed V and J ends, which lost 2 bases and 6 bases, there was a span of 9 bases. This CDR3 comprises 13 residues. CDR3 coding DNA: TGCGCCAGCAGCCAACAGCTAGCGGATACGCAGTATTTT. Translated: CASSQQLADTQYF.

V gene TRBV4-3 combines with J gene TRBJ1-1; 7 nucleotides agree with TRBD1. This CDR3 comprises 15 residues. The V segment lost 5 bases and the J segment 0 bases; nucleotides outside the gene matches: 6. CDR1 is LGHNA and CDR2 is YSLEER in the germline V gene. The CDR3 region has the DNA TGCGCCAGCAGCTTGGCCGGGACAGTGAACACTGAAGCTTTCTTT. It translates to CASSLAGTVNTEAFF.

This rearrangement joins TRBV7-9 to TRBJ2-5, with 7 bases identical to TRBD1. Germline assignment: CDR1 SEHNR and CDR2 FQNEAQ (reference sequence). Trimming cost V 5 bases and J 9 bases; bases outside gene matches: 15. This CDR3 is 15 amino acids long. The chain's CDR3 is CASSPSGTVNTPQYF. The CDR3 nucleotides read TGTGCCAGCAGCCCGTCCGGGACAGTGAATACTCCCCAGTACTTC. The full variable domain, its missing parts supplied by reference TRBV7-9 and TRBJ2-5, is DTGVSQNPRHKITKRGQNVTFRCDPISEHNRLYWYRQTLGQGPEFLTYFQNEAQLEKSRLLSDRFSAERPKGSFSTLEIQRTEQGDSAMYLCASSPSGTVNTPQYFGPGTRLLVL.

There are a few counts of this clone. This sample also contains other DNA sequences that code for the same CDR3. The chain carries TRBV9 and TRBJ2-3; D is uncertain. The V and J ends lost 4 bases and 3 bases respectively, with 3 bases between them. CDR1 is SGDLS and CDR2 is YYNGEE in the germline V gene. The CDR3 sequence is 11 residues long. The CDR3 loop reads CASSLTDTQYF. CDR3 nucleotide sequence: TGTGCCAGCAGCCTTACAGATACGCAGTATTTT. The whole variable domain, filled in from reference TRBV9 and TRBJ2-3, reads DSGVTQTPKHLITATGQRVTLRCSPRSGDLSVYWYQQSLDQGLQFLIQYYNGEERAKGNILERFSAQQFPDLHSELNLSSLELGDSALYFCASSLTDTQYFGPGTRLTVL.

This chain joins TRBV7-8 and TRBJ2-7, with a possible D match to TRBD2 (5 bases). From germline, CDR1 is SGHVS and CDR2 FQNEAQ. V shed 4 bases and J shed 5 bases, with 15 bases lying between them. The CDR3 is 14 amino acids. The chain's CDR3 is CASSSREGKNEQYF. The CDR3 DNA reads as TGTGCCAGCAGCTCGAGGGAAGGGAAGAACGAGCAGTACTTC.

This chain connects TRBV28 to TRBJ2-7; D is unclear. This CDR3 has 12 amino acids. V was clipped by 6 bases and J by 3 bases, with 9 bases between them. Germline CDR1 reads MDHEN; CDR2 reads SYDVKM. The CDR3 sequence is CASSPYGYEQYF. The DNA for the CDR3 is TGTGCCAGCAGCCCCTACGGCTACGAGCAGTACTTC.

The rearrangement links TRBV5-6 to TRBJ2-5; no firm D call. Germline CDR1 SGHDT, CDR2 YYEEEE. Between the trimmed V and J ends, which lost 0 bases and 4 bases, there was a span of 13 bases. This CDR3 contains 15 residues. The CDR3 here is CASSLGQSRRETQYF. CDR3 sequence (DNA): TGTGCCAGCAGCTTGGGGCAGTCTCGTCGAGAGACCCAGTACTTC. The full variable domain, completed using reference TRBV5-6 and TRBJ2-5, is DAGVTQSPTHLIKTRGQQVTLRCSPKSGHDTVSWYQQALGQGPQFIFQYYEEEERQRGNFPDRFSGHQFPNYSSELNVNALLLGDSALYLCASSLGQSRRETQYFGPGTRLLVL.

The chain has TRBV30 and TRBJ2-7; TRBD2 might be the D (5 bases). Trimming shortened V by 5 bases and J by 5 bases, and 10 bases separated the two germline ends. The V gene's germline CDR1 is GTSNPN and CDR2 SVGIG (reference sequence). The CDR3 loop spans 11 amino acids. CDR3 sequence (DNA): TGTGCCTGGGCGGGCCGTCACGAGCAGTACTTC. It is translated as CAWAGRHEQYF.

This clone was recorded once. V usage is TRBV4-1 and J usage is TRBJ1-4; D remains ambiguous. With 1 base removed from V and 0 bases from J, the gap between germline ends came to 12 bases. The CDR3 sequence is 17 residues long. Germline CDR1 reads MGHRA; CDR2 reads YSYEKL. The CDR3 coding sequence is TGCGCCAGCAGCCAAGTCAGGCGGGGTTCAACTAATGAAAAACTGTTTTTT. It specifies CASSQVRRGSTNEKLFF.

V and J are TRBV7-3 and TRBJ2-3; 8 bases are a match to TRBD2. There are 15 residues in the CDR3. The germline gives CDR1 SGHTA, CDR2 FQGTGA. After removal of 6 bases from V and 4 bases from J, the junction contained 9 bases not matched to a gene. CDR3 sequence reads: CASSENGGVADTQYF. Here the CDR3 DNA reads TGTGCCAGCAGTGAAAACGGGGGGGTAGCAGATACGCAGTATTTT.

The rearrangement links TRBV28 to TRBJ2-7, with 8 bases fitting TRBD2. CDR1 is MDHEN, CDR2 SYDVKM, per germline. There are 21 residues in the CDR3. With 6 bases clipped from V and 0 bases from J, the junction kept 25 bases outside the gene matches. The chain's CDR3 is CASSFAGKGLVAGGYSYEQYF. As DNA, the CDR3 is TGTGCCAGCAGCTTCGCGGGGAAGGGATTAGTGGCGGGAGGCTACTCCTACGAGCAGTACTTC.

The V and J genes are TRBV6-1 and TRBJ2-1; the D is unclear. V was clipped by 6 bases and J by 1 base, with 10 bases between them. The germline V gene has CDR1 MNHNS and CDR2 SASEGT. The CDR3 sequence is 14 residues long. CDR3 residues: CASRRARSYNEQFF. In DNA form, the CDR3 reads TGTGCCAGCAGAAGAGCGAGATCCTACAATGAGCAGTTCTTC.

This clone was seen more than once but under ten times. The V call is TRBV14, the J call TRBJ2-5; 9 positions match TRBD1. The J call may not be correct, given that the DNA end is closer to TRBJ2-7. Germline V lookup: CDR1 SGHDN, CDR2 FVKESK. The CDR3 extends over 15 amino acids. CDR3: CASSQGGTGIYEQYF. CDR3 DNA sequence: TGTGCCAGCAGCCAAGGTGGGACAGGGATCTACGAGCAGTACTTC.

This chain joins TRBV6-6 and TRBJ1-1, with D possibly TRBD1 on 6 matching bases. CDR1 is MNHNY, CDR2 SVGAGI, per germline (reference sequence). The CDR3 sequence is 15 residues long. Trimming left V 2 bases short and J 4 bases short, with 14 bases between. The CDR3 protein is CASSYNTRGSTEAFF. In DNA, the CDR3 is TGTGCCAGCAGTTACAATACCAGGGGAAGCACTGAAGCTTTCTTT.